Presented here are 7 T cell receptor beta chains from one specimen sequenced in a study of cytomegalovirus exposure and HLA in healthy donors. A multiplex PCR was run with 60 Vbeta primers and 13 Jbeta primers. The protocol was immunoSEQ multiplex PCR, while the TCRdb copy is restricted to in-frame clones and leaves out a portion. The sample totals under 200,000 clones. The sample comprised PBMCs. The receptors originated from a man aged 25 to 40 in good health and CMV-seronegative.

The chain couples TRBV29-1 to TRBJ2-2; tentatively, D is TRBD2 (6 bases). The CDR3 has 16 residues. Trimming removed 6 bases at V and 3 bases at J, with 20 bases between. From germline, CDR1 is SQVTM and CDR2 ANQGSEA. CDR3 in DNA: TGCAGCGTCCCCAGTGCTGGGACTTCGGACACCGGGGAGCTGTTTTTT. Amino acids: CSVPSAGTSDTGELFF.

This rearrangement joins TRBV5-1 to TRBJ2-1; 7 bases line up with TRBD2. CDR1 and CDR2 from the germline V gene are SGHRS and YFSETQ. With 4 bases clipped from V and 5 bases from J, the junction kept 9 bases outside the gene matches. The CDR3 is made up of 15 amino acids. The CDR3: CASSISGLGDNEQFF. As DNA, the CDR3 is TGCGCCAGCAGCATTAGCGGGCTGGGCGACAATGAGCAGTTCTTC.

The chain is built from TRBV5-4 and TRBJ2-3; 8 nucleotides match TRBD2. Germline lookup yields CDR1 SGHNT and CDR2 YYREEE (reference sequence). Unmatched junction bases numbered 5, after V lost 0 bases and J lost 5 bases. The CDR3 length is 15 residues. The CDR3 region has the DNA TGTGCCAGCAGCTTGGACAGCGGGAGAGTAGATACGCAGTATTTT. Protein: CASSLDSGRVDTQYF.

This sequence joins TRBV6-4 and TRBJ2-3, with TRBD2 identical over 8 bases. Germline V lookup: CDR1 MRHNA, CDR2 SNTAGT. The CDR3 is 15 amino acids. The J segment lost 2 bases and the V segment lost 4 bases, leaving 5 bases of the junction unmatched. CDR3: CASSGGSGDTDTQYF. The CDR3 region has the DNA TGTGCCAGCAGTGGGGGTAGCGGGGACACAGATACGCAGTATTTT.

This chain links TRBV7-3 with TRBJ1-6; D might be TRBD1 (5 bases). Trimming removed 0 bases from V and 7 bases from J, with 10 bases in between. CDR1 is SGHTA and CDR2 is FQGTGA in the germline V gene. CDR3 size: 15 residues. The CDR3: CASSLTSGGNSPLHF. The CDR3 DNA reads TGTGCCAGCAGCTTAACGTCCGGGGGGAATTCACCCCTCCACTTT.

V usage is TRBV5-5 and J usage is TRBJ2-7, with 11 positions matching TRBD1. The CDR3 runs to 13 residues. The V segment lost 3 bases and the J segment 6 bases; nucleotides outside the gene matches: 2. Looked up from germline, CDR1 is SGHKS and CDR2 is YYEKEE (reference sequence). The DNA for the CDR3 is TGTGCCAGCAGCTCCGGGACAGGGGGCGAGCAGTACTTC. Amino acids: CASSSGTGGEQYF.

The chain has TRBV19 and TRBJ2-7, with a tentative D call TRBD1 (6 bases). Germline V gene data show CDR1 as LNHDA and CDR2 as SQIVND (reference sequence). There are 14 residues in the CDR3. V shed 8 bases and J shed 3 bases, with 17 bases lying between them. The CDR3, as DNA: TGTGCCAGTTCACAGGGCTTCAGCTACTACGAGCAGTACTTC. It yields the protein CASSQGFSYYEQYF.